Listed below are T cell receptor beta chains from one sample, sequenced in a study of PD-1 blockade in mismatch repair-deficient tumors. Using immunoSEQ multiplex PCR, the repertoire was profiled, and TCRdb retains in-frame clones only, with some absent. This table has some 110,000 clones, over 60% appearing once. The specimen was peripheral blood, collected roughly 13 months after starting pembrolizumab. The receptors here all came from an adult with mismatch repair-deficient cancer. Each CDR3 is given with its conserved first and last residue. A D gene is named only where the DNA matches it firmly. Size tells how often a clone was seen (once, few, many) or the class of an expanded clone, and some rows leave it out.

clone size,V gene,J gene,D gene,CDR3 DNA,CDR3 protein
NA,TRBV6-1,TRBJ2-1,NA,TGTGCCAGCAGTGTTCCGTATTACAATGAGCAGTTCTTC,CASSVPYYNEQFF
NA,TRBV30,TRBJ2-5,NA,TGTGCCTGGACTAGGACCAGAAAGTCTGGGGAGACCCAGTACTTC,CAWTRTRKSGETQYF
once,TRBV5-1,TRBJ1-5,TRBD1,TGCGCCAGCAGCTTGAGGACAGGAGGATGGGTTTTAGGTCAGCCCCAGCATTTT,CASSLRTGGWVLGQPQHF
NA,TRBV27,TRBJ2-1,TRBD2,TGTGCCAGCAGTTTAGTCGGACTAGCGGGAGAAAAGAGCTCCTACAATGAGCAGTTCTTC,CASSLVGLAGEKSSYNEQFF
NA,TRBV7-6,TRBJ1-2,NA,TGTGCCAGCAGCTTTTCTCGTGGACGGTCTAACTATGGCTACACCTTC,CASSFSRGRSNYGYTF
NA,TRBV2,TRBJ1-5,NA,TGTGCCAGCCGGAGAGGGGAAGGGCAGCCCCAGCATTTT,CASRRGEGQPQHF
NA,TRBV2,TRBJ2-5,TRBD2,TGTGCCAGCATGGGGCCTACTAGCGTCCAAGAGACCCAGTACTTC,CASMGPTSVQETQYF
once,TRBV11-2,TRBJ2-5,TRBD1,TGTGCCAGCAGCTCGGACAGGGAGGTAACAGAGACCCAGTACTTC,CASSSDREVTETQYF
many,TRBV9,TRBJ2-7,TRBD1,TGTGCCAGCAGCGCGCCTAGAGACAGGGGATACGGGTTGGAGCAGTACTTC,CASSAPRDRGYGLEQYF
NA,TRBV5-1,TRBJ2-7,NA,TGCGCCAGCAGCTTGGCGATGGGTCCCGAGCAGTACTTC,CASSLAMGPEQYF
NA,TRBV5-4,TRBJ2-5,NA,TGTGCCAGCAGCTTGGGTGGGAGCTGGGGAGAGACCCAGTACTTC,CASSLGGSWGETQYF
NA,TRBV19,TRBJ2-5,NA,TGTGCCAGTAGTATAGCGGGGGAGACCCAGTACTTC,CASSIAGETQYF
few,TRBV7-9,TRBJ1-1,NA,TGTGCCAGCAGCTTAGGACGACAGAACACTGAAGCTTTCTTT,CASSLGRQNTEAFF
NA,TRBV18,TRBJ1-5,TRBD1,TGTGCCAGCTCAGGAGGGGGCGTTCAGCCCCAGCATTTT,CASSGGGVQPQHF
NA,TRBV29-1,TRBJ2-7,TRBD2,TGCAGCGTTGAGTCTAGCGGGACCTACGAGCAGTACTTC,CSVESSGTYEQYF
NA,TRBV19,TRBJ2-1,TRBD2,TGTGCCAACTTAGCGGGGAGAGTTGTCTACAATGAGCAGTTCTTC,CANLAGRVVYNEQFF
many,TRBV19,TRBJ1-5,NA,TGTGCCAGTAGTATAGGCCCGACGGGGAATCAGCCCCAGCATTTT,CASSIGPTGNQPQHF
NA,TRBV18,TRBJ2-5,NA,TGTGCCAGCTCACCATCGTTCCCAGCTCGGGAGACCCAGTACTTC,CASSPSFPARETQYF
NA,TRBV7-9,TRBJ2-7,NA,TGTGCCAGCAGCCAACTTCCCAACGAGCAGTACTTC,CASSQLPNEQYF
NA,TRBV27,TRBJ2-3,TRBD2,TGTGCCAGCAGTCCTGCGGGGGGATTAGCGGGAGCGTCAGATACGCAGTATTTT,CASSPAGGLAGASDTQYF
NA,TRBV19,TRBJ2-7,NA,TGTGCCAGTAGTATCATCGACAGGACCTACGAGCAGTACTTC,CASSIIDRTYEQYF
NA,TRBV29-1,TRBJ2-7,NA,TGCAGCGTTGGGGACACCTACGAGCAGTACTTC,CSVGDTYEQYF
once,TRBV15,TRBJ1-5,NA,TGTGCCACCAGCAGAGATAGGATCAATCAGCCCCAGCATTTT,CATSRDRINQPQHF
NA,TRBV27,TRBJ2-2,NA,TGTGCCAGCAGTTCCAGGAACACCGGGGAGCTGTTTTTT,CASSSRNTGELFF
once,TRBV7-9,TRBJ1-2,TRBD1,TGTGCCAGCAGCTTAGCCAGGGGGGTTGGCTACACCTTC,CASSLARGVGYTF
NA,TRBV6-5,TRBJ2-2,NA,TGTGCCAGCAGTTATGGGCCTGGTTGGGGGGAGCTGTTTTTT,CASSYGPGWGELFF
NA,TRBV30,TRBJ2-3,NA,TGTGCCTGGAGTCAGGGTCAGGGTTCCGATACGCAGTATTTT,CAWSQGQGSDTQYF
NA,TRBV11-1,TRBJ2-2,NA,TGTGCCAGCAGCTCGGGACCCACCGGGGAGCTGTTTTTT,CASSSGPTGELFF
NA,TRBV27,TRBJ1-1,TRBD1,TGTGCCAGCAGTTTATCGGGGGGGACAGTTAACACTGAAGCTTTCTTT,CASSLSGGTVNTEAFF
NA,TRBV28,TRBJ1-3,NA,TGTGCCAGCAGTTTCCGACCCAGGGGAACTGGAAACACCATATATTTT,CASSFRPRGTGNTIYF
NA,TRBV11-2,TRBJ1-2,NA,TGTGCCAGCAGTCACAGGGTTGGCGGCTACACCTTC,CASSHRVGGYTF
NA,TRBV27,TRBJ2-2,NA,TGTGCCAGCAGTTTTTGGCCAAGGACCACCGGGGAGCTGTTTTTT,CASSFWPRTTGELFF
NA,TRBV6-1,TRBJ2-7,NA,TGTGCCAGCAGTGAGCCTCCGGCAGGGGGGAACTACGAGCAGTACTTC,CASSEPPAGGNYEQYF
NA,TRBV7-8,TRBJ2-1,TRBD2,TGTGCCAGCAGCCCCTGGACTAGCGGGAGGGGCGATGAGCAGTTCTTC,CASSPWTSGRGDEQFF
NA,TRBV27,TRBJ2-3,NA,TGTGCCAGCAGTTCCCTTAACAACCTCAGGGCGGGCACAGATACGCAGTATTTT,CASSSLNNLRAGTDTQYF
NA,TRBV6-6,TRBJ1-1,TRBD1,TGTGCCAGCAGTTACTCTGACAGGGGGGACACTGAAGCTTTCTTT,CASSYSDRGDTEAFF
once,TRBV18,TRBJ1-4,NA,TGTGCCAGCTCACCACCAGCCTCTAATGAAAAACTGTTTTTT,CASSPPASNEKLFF
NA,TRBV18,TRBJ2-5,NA,TGTGCCAGCTCACCAGAGAAGACCCAGTACTTC,CASSPEKTQYF
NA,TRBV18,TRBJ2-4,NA,TGTGCCAGCTCGACGGAGGGCCGTAAAAACATTCAGTACTTC,CASSTEGRKNIQYF
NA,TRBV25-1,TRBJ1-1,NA,TGTGCCAGCAGTGAATCCGGGACACCACGACGTAGCACTGAAGCTTTCTTT,CASSESGTPRRSTEAFF
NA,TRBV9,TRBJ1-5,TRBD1,TGTGCCAGCAGCCCCGGGACAGGTAGCAATCAGCCCCAGCATTTT,CASSPGTGSNQPQHF
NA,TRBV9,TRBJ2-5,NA,TGTGCCAGCAGCGTAGGGGACCTGGGAGAGACCCAGTACTTC,CASSVGDLGETQYF
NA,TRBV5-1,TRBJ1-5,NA,TGCGCCAGCAGCTTGGATTCCGGGGACAGCAATCAGCCCCAGCATTTT,CASSLDSGDSNQPQHF
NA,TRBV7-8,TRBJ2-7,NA,TGTGCCAGCAGCTTATCGGCGGGGAGCTCCTACGAGCAGTACTTC,CASSLSAGSSYEQYF
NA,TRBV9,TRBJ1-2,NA,TGTGCCAGCAGCCTAGGTCGGGCGAACTATGGCTACACCTTC,CASSLGRANYGYTF
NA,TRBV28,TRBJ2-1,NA,TGTGCCAGCAGTTCAACTAGCTACTACAATGAGCAGTTCTTC,CASSSTSYYNEQFF
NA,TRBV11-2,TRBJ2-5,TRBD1,TGTGCCAGCAGCTTAGGTTCAGGGGGCGATAAGGAGACCCAGTACTTC,CASSLGSGGDKETQYF
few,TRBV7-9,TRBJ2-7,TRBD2,TGTGCCAGCAGCTACTCCGGGACTAGCTCCTACGAGCAGTACTTC,CASSYSGTSSYEQYF